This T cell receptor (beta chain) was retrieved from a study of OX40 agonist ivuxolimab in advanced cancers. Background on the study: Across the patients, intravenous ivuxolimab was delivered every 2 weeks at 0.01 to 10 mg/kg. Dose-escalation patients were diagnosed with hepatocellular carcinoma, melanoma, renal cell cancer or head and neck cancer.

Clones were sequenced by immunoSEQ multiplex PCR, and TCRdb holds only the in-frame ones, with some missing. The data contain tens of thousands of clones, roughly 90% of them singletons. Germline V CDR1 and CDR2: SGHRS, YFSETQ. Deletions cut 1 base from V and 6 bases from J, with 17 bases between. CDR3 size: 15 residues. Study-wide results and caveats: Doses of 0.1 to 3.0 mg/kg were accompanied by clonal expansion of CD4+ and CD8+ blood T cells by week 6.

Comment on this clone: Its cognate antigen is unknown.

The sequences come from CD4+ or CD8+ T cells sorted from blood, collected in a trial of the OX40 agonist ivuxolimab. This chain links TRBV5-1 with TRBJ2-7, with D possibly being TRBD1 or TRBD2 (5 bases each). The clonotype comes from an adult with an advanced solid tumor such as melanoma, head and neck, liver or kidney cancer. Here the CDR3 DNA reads TGCGCCAGCAGCTTGCCCGGGGACGTCCTGTTCGAGCAGTACTTC. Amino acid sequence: CASSLPGDVLFEQYF. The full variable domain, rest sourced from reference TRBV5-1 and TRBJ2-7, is KAGVTQTPRYLIKTRGQQVTLSCSPISGHRSVSWYQQTPGQGLQFLFEYFSETQRNKGNFPGRFSGRQFSNSRSEMNVSTLELGDSALYLCASSLPGDVLFEQYFGPGTRLTVT.